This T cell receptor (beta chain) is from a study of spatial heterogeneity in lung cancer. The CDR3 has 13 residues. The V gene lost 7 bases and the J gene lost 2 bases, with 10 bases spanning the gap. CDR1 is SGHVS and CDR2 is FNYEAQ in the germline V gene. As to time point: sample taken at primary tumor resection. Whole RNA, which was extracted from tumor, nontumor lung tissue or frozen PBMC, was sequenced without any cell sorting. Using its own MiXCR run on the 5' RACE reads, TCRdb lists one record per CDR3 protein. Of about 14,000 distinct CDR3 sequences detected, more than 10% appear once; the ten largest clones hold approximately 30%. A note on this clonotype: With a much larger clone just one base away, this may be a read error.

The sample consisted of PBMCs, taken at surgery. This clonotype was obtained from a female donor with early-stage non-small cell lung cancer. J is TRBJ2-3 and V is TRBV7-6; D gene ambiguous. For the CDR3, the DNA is TGTGCCAGCATGGCCCGACACACAGATACGCAGTATTTT. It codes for CASMARHTDTQYF.